This T cell receptor beta chain was sequenced for a study of cytomegalovirus exposure and HLA in healthy donors. About the study: There were about 85 million unique TCRs (from HLA-typed donors) in an early data release. Findings and caveats of the study: Later analysis demonstrated an association between a missense DCLRE1C variant and TCR beta V- and J-gene trimming. TCR beta V segments were, for the most part, productive about 87% or about 30% of the time in an earlier analysis.

CDR3 length equals 14 residues. Trimming cost V 5 bases and J 4 bases; bases outside gene matches: 5. The germline V gene encodes CDR1 SGHRS and CDR2 YFSETQ. The PCR was carried out with 60 Vbeta primers and 13 Jbeta primers. Clones were read by immunoSEQ multiplex PCR, and TCRdb kept only the in-frame ones, dropping some. The sample has about 130,000 clones, around 80% seen once. Remarks on this clone: Antigen unknown.

The chain joins TRBV5-1 to TRBJ2-1, with 8 bases fitting TRBD1. The source material was PBMCs. This clonotype originated in a man in his forties or fifties in good health and CMV-seropositive. The CDR3 region is CASRWTGSYNEQFF. CDR3 DNA sequence: TGCGCCAGCAGATGGACAGGGTCTTACAATGAGCAGTTCTTC.